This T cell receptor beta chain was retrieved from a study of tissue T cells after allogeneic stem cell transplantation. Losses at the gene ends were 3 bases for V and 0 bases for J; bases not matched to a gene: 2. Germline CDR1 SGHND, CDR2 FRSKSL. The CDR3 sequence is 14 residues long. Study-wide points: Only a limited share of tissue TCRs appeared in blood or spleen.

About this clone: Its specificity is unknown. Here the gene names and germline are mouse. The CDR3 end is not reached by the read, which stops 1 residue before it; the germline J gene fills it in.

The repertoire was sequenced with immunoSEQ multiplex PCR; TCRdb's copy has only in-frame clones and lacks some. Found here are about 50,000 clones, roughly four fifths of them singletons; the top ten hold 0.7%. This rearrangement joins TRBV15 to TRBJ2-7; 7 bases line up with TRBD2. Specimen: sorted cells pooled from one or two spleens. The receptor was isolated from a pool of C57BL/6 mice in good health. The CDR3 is CASSFLGVSYEQYF. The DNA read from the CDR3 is TGTGCCAGCAGTTTCCTGGGGGTCTCCTATGAACAGTAC.